The T cell receptor beta chain described here comes from a study of human T cells and chemical hapten exposure. Study context: All patients underwent weekly scalp dosing with diphenylcyclopropenone for the full roughly 24-week study. Patches with 0.01% DPC went on the upper back, and the tests were read at 6 days. Findings and caveats of the study: TCRs whose frequency exceeded 1 in 1000 remained the same following DPC sensitization.

As originally analysed: Counting gave a median of around 100,000 TCRs per sample, with values ranging from 23,224 to 690,600. Using its own MiXCR run on the RACE reads, TCRdb lists one record per CDR3 protein. None of the V and J calls come from the authors' own analysis; TCRdb made them. The sample includes under 100,000 distinct CDR3 sequences, around 10% of them seen just once. This clonotype occurred a few times. The target antigen is unknown. Specified time point: patch test 2, 6 weeks after DPC sensitization. Treatment in this sample: therapeutic diphenylcyclopropenone sensitization with weekly scalp DPC. Between the trimmed V and J ends, which lost 1 base and 15 bases, there was a span of 13 bases. From germline, CDR1 is SNHLY and CDR2 FYNNEI. The CDR3 loop spans 12 amino acids.

The sequencing here drew on whole blood, taken in connection with sensitization to the hapten diphenylcyclopropenone (DPC). The chain uses TRBV2 and TRBJ2-1; D not resolved. This TCR was sampled from a woman aged 40 to 49 with alopecia areata. Some clones in this sample may be carry-over from other donors' samples. The CDR3 DNA sequence: TGTGCCAGCAGTGAAGAACTTCTCGTTATGTTCTTC. This codes for CASSEELLVMFF.